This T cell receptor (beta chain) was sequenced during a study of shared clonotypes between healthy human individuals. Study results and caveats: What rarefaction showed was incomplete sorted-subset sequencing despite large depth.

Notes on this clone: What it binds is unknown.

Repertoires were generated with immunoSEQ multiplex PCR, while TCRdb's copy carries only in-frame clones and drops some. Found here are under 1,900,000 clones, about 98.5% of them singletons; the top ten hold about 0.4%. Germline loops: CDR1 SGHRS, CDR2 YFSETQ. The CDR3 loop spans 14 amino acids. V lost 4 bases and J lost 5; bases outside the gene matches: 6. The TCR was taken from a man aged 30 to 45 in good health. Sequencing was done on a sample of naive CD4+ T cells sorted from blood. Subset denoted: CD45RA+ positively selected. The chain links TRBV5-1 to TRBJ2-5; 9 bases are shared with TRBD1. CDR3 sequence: CASSTRDREETQYF. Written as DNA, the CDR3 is TGCGCCAGCAGCACCCGGGACAGGGAGGAGACCCAGTACTTC.